The 21 T cell receptor beta chains given below trace back to one sample, sequenced in a study of blood T cell repertoires in COVID-19. Libraries were prepared by immunoSEQ multiplex PCR; TCRdb keeps only in-frame clonotypes and omits some of them. This table has about 160,000 clones, 86% appearing once. Sequencing was done on a sample of peripheral blood. Receptors originate from a woman in her 70s with acute or convalescent COVID-19.

The rearrangement links TRBV28 to TRBJ1-5; D is possibly TRBD1 (6 bases). V lost 6 bases and J lost 0, with 12 bases in between. The length of the CDR3 is 15 residues. Germline lookup yields CDR1 MDHEN and CDR2 SYDVKM. CDR3 in amino acids: CASRTGRGSNQPQHF. CDR3 sequence (DNA): TGTGCCAGCAGAACAGGGAGGGGTAGCAATCAGCCCCAGCATTTT.

The chain uses TRBV19 and TRBJ2-3; perhaps TRBD2 as D (5 bases). From germline, CDR1 is LNHDA and CDR2 SQIVND (reference sequence). V lost 3 bases, J lost 1 base, and 11 bases lay in between. The CDR3 covers 15 residues. The CDR3 nucleotides read TGTGCCAGTAGTATTTGGGGAGCCGGCACAGATACGCAGTATTTT. Its protein product is CASSIWGAGTDTQYF.

The rearrangement links TRBV7-4 to TRBJ2-5; D is undetermined. This CDR3 has 15 residues. Trimming took off 1 base at V and 5 bases at J, with 14 bases between the two ends. Germline V lookup: CDR1 SGHVT, CDR2 SQSDAQ. DNA of the CDR3: TGTGCCAGCAGCTTAGAATCAGGTTCCTGGGAGACCCAGTACTTC. Translated, it gives CASSLESGSWETQYF.

The table lists this clone with a few counts. The V and J genes are TRBV19 and TRBJ1-6, with D unclear. Germline V gene data show CDR1 as LNHDA and CDR2 as SQIVND (reference sequence). The germline V and J ends were trimmed by 4 bases and 9 bases, with 16 bases remaining between them. This CDR3 is 15 amino acids long. The CDR3: CASSSLEVSGSPLHF. In DNA, the CDR3 is TGTGCCAGTAGTAGTTTAGAGGTGTCTGGTTCACCCCTCCACTTT.

The chain couples TRBV6-6 to TRBJ2-1; D is perhaps TRBD1 (6 bases). Looked up from germline, CDR1 is MNHNY and CDR2 is SVGAGI (reference sequence). Deletions cut 4 bases from V and 4 bases from J, with 14 bases between. The CDR3 extends over 15 amino acids. The CDR3 nucleotides read TGTGCCAGCAGTTCGGGGACCGACAGGTACAATGAGCAGTTCTTC. The encoded protein is CASSSGTDRYNEQFF.

The chain links TRBV6-1 to TRBJ1-6, with D possibly being TRBD1 (5 bases). In germline, CDR1 is MNHNS, CDR2 SASEGT. V lost 1 base and J lost 0, with 10 bases in between. There are 17 residues in the CDR3. CDR3 residues: CASSEVGGSSYNSPLHF. The CDR3 nucleotides read TGTGCCAGCAGTGAAGTTGGGGGGAGCTCCTATAATTCACCCCTCCACTTT.

This clone occurred many times. The chain employs TRBV2 and TRBJ1-1, with D possibly matching TRBD1 (6 bases). CDR3 length: 15 residues. In germline, CDR1 is SNHLY, CDR2 FYNNEI. The V end lost 2 bases, the J end lost 7 bases, and 17 bases lay between the germline ends. The CDR3 DNA sequence: TGTGCCAGCAGTGAAATCGGGGGGCTGAAAGGTGAAGCTTTCTTT. Translation gives CASSEIGGLKGEAFF.

This chain uses TRBV7-2 with TRBJ2-1, with 9 bases fitting TRBD2. Germline V lookup: CDR1 SGHTA, CDR2 FQGNSA. V shed 7 bases, J shed 6 bases, and the junction held 4 bases outside the gene matches. The CDR3 covers 13 residues. The CDR3 reads CASTASGTNEQFF. CDR3 sequence (DNA): TGTGCCAGCACTGCTAGCGGGACCAATGAGCAGTTCTTC.

The chain is built from TRBV18 and TRBJ1-5; 10 nucleotides agree with TRBD1. There are 16 residues in the CDR3. V was clipped by 3 bases and J by 7 bases; unmatched bases: 9. Looked up from germline, CDR1 is KGHSH and CDR2 is LQKENI. CDR3 in DNA: TGTGCCAGCTCACCGGGGCTCGGGACAGGGGTCCAGCCCCAGCATTTT. Amino acids: CASSPGLGTGVQPQHF.

The chain recombines TRBV5-1 with TRBJ1-2, with 7 nucleotides matching TRBD1. After removal of 4 bases from V and 1 base from J, the junction contained 7 bases not matched to a gene. Germline CDR1 is SGHRS and CDR2 is YFSETQ. The CDR3 contains 15 residues. CDR3 nucleotide sequence: TGCGCCAGCAGCCGGGCTCGGGACAGTAACTATGGCTACACCTTC. This gives the protein CASSRARDSNYGYTF.

The rearrangement links TRBV10-3 to TRBJ2-6; 10 bases line up with TRBD1. CDR3 length: 17 amino acids. In germline, CDR1 is ENHRY, CDR2 SYGVKD. Trimming cost V 8 bases and J 1 base; bases outside gene matches: 8. CDR3 bases: TGTGCCATCGGAGCGGGGGACAGGGGATCTGGGGCCAACGTCCTGACTTTC. This codes for CAIGAGDRGSGANVLTF.

In regard to this clone: Other DNA sequences in this sample translate to the same CDR3. The chain links TRBV4-1 to TRBJ1-1, with 9 bases identical to TRBD1. The ends lost 4 bases at V and 4 bases at J; junction bases unmatched: 7. Germline CDR1 MGHRA, CDR2 YSYEKL. This CDR3 is built from 15 residues. The CDR3 loop reads CASSLSGQGSTEAFF. CDR3 coding DNA: TGCGCCAGCAGCCTCTCGGGACAGGGAAGCACTGAAGCTTTCTTT.

The rearrangement links TRBV4-1 to TRBJ1-4, with D maybe TRBD1 (6 bases). Per the germline V gene, CDR1 is MGHRA and CDR2 is YSYEKL. Trimming pared 0 bases from V and 11 bases from J, leaving 22 bases between. The CDR3 totals 17 residues. CDR3 amino acids: CASSQDGISGGRGKLFF. CDR3 bases: TGCGCCAGCAGCCAAGATGGTATCTCTGGGGGCCGTGGGAAACTGTTTTTT.

The chain links TRBV4-3 to TRBJ2-2, with D possibly matching TRBD2 (6 bases). V lost 0 bases and J 6 bases, leaving 14 bases between the germline ends. There are 16 residues in the CDR3. The V gene's germline CDR1 is LGHNA and CDR2 YSLEER. CDR3 sequence reads: CASSQEGLNLPGELFF. The DNA of the CDR3 is TGCGCCAGCAGCCAAGAGGGACTGAACCTCCCCGGGGAGCTGTTTTTT.

This chain joins TRBV6-6 and TRBJ2-1; 9 bases are a match to TRBD1. Germline CDR1 MNHNY, CDR2 SVGAGI (reference sequence). V lost 7 bases and J lost 8; bases outside the gene matches: 15. The CDR3 is 16 residues long. CDR3 bases: TGTGCCAGCACCATAGTCGAGACAGGGGGTAAGGATGAGCAGTTCTTC. It codes for CASTIVETGGKDEQFF.

This chain uses TRBV3-1 (or the pseudogene TRBV3-2) with TRBJ2-3; D may be TRBD1 (7 bases). The CDR3 covers 18 residues. In germline, CDR1 is LGHDT, CDR2 YNNKEL (reference sequence). Trimming pared 3 bases from V and 5 bases from J, leaving 24 bases between. CDR3 region: CASSQEGAQTRKGDTQYF. The CDR3, as DNA: TGTGCCAGCAGCCAGGAGGGGGCGCAGACTAGGAAGGGAGATACGCAGTATTTT.

This sequence joins TRBV7-2 and TRBJ2-7; 7 bases align to TRBD1. The V gene end was trimmed by 6 bases and the J gene end by 3 bases; junction bases not matched to a gene: 11. The CDR3 is made up of 15 amino acids. Germline V gene data show CDR1 as SGHTA and CDR2 as FQGNSA. CDR3 residues: CASSLQTGSLYEQYF. The CDR3 nucleotides read TGTGCCAGCAGTCTACAGACAGGGTCCCTCTACGAGCAGTACTTC.

This chain connects TRBV28 to TRBJ1-2, with D hard to call. With 5 bases removed from V and 5 bases from J, the gap between germline ends came to 9 bases. This CDR3 contains 12 residues. CDR1 and CDR2 from the germline V gene are MDHEN and SYDVKM. The CDR3 loop reads CASSLPSYGYTF. In nucleotides, the CDR3 is TGTGCCAGCAGTCTCCCGAGTTATGGCTACACCTTC.

V and J are TRBV6-1 and TRBJ1-6; D gene unclear. Per germline, CDR1 MNHNS and CDR2 SASEGT. The CDR3 runs to 16 residues. V was clipped by 2 bases and J by 10 bases, with 18 bases between them. CDR3 nucleotides: TGTGCCAGCAGTGAATGGTTTGTGGGGAGTTTGTCACCCCTCCACTTT. This sequence encodes CASSEWFVGSLSPLHF.

This chain links TRBV4-3 with TRBJ2-1, with TRBD1 identical over 8 bases. With 1 base clipped from V and 9 bases from J, the junction kept 8 bases outside the gene matches. The germline V gene encodes CDR1 LGHNA and CDR2 YSLEER. This CDR3 has 15 amino acids. The CDR3 region is CASSQVRQGAREQFF. The CDR3 bases are TGCGCCAGCAGCCAAGTAAGGCAGGGGGCGCGTGAGCAGTTCTTC.

The count of this clone is one. The gene calls are TRBV7-2 and TRBJ2-2; TRBD1 agrees at 7 bases. V lost 4 bases and J lost 5; bases outside the gene matches: 7. CDR3 length equals 15 residues. The V gene's germline CDR1 is SGHTA and CDR2 FQGNSA. The CDR3, as DNA: TGTGCCAGCAGCTATGCGACAGGGAGAACCGGGGAGCTGTTTTTT. Translating gives CASSYATGRTGELFF.